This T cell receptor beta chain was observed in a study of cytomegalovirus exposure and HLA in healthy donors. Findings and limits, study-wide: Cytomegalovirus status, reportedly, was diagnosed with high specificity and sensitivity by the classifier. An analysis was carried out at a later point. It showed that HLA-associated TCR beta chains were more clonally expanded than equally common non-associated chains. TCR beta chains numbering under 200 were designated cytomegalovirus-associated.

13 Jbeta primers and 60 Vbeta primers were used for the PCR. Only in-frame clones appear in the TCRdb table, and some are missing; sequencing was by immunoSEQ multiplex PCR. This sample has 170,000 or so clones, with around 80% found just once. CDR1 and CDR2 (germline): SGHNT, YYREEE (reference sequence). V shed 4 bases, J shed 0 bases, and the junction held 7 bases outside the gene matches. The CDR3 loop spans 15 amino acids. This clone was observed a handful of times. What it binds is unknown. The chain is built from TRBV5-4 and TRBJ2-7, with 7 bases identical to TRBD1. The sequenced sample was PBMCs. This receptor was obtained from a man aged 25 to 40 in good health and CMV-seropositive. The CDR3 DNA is TGTGCCAGCAGCAAAGGGACAGAGAGCTCCTACGAGCAGTACTTC. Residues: CASSKGTESSYEQYF.